This TCR beta chain was captured in a study of T cells in Graves' hyperthyroidism and ophthalmopathy. Researchers amplified the TCR beta CDR3 regions from RNA transcripts. HTBI primers were the set used in a first-round RT-PCR of the TCR CDR3. TCRdb re-called the multiplex PCR reads through MiXCR, storing one row per CDR3 protein. Altogether around 350,000 distinct CDR3 sequences are present, roughly 19% being singletons, with the ten largest covering 3.5% to 4%. Germline CDR1 is MNHEY and CDR2 is SVGEGT. The CDR3 loop spans 17 amino acids. The ends were cut back, 0 bases at V and 5 bases at J, with 20 bases in the middle. The study, taken as a whole, reports: Most thyroid clonotypes expanded above 0.001 appeared in blood too.

In patients aged 18 to 65, hyperthyroidism was newly diagnosed, with duration under 2 months. Using more than 8 ml of fresh peripheral blood, PBMCs were prepared. This clonotype was recorded at least ten times. Its antigen is as yet unknown. The genes are TRBV6-2 or TRBV6-3 and TRBJ2-7, with D perhaps given as TRBD1 or TRBD2 (5 bases each). This TCR was sampled from a woman aged 18-29 years with Graves' hyperthyroidism. The sequenced sample was blood. CDR3 nucleotides: TGTGCCAGCAGTTACTCGAGAGGGGAGAGTTTAGTCCACGAGCAGTACTTC. Its translation: CASSYSRGESLVHEQYF.